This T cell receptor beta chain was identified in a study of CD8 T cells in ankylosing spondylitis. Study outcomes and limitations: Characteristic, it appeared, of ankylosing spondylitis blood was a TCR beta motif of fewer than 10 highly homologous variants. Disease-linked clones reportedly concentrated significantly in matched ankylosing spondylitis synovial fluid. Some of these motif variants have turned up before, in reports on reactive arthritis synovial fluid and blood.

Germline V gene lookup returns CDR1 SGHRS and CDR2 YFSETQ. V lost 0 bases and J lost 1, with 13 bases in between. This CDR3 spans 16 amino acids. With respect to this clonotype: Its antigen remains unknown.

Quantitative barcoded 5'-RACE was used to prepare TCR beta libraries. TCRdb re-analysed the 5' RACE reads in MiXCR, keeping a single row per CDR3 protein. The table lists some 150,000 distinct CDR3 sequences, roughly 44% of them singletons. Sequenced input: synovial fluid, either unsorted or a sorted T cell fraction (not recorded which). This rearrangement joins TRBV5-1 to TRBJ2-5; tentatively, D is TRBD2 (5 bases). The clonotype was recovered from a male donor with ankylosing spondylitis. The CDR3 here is CASSLDWRSGQETQYF. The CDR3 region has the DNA TGCGCCAGCAGCTTGGATTGGAGGTCAGGCCAAGAGACCCAGTACTTC.